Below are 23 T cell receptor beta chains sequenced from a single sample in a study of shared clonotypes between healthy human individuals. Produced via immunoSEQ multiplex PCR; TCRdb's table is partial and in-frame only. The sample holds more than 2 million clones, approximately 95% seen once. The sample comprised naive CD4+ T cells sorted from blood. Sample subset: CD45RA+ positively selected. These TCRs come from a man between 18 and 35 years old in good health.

The CDR3 DNA follows: TGTGCCAGCTCACCAACAACAGGGATGAACACTGAAGCTTTCTTT. Protein product: CASSPTTGMNTEAFF. V is TRBV18 and J is TRBJ1-1; perhaps TRBD1 as D (6 bases). Germline V gives CDR1 KGHSH, CDR2 LQKENI. This CDR3 has 15 amino acids. Trimming cost V 2 bases and J 0 bases, with 10 bases left between them.

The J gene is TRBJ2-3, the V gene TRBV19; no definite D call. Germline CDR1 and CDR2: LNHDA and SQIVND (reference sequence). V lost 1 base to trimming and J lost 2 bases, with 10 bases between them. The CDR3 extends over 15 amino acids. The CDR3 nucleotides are TGTGCCAGTAGTATAGGCCCAGCGCTCACAGATACGCAGTATTTT. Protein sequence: CASSIGPALTDTQYF.

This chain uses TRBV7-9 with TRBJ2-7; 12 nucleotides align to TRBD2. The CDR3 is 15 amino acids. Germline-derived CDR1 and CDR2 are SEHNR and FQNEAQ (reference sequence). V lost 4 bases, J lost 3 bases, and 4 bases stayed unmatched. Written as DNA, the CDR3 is TGTGCCAGCAGCTACAAACTAGCGGGAGGCTACGAGCAGTACTTC. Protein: CASSYKLAGGYEQYF.

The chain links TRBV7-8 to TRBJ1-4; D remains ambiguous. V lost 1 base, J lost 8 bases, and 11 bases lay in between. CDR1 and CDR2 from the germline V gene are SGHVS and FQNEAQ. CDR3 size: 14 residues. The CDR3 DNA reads TGTGCCAGCAGCTTAGGGCAGAGTGGGGAAAAACTGTTTTTT. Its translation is CASSLGQSGEKLFF.

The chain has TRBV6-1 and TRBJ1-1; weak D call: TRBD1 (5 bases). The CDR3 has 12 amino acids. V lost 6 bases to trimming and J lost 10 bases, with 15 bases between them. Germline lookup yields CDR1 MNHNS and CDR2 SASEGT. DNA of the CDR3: TGTGCCAGCAGGGGGGGTCTGAGGGGAGCTTTCTTT. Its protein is CASRGGLRGAFF.

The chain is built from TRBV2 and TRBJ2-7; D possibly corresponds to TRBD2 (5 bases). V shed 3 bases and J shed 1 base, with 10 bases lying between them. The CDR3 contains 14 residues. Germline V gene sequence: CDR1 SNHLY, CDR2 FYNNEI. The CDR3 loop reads CASSEGAVSYEQYF. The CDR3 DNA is TGTGCCAGCAGTGAGGGAGCAGTATCCTACGAGCAGTACTTC. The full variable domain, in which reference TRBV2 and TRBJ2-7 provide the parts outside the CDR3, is EPEVTQTPSHQVTQMGQEVILRCVPISNHLYFYWYRQILGQKVEFLVSFYNNEISEKSEIFDDQFSVERPDGSNFTLKIRSTKLEDSAMYFCASSEGAVSYEQYFGPGTRLTVT.

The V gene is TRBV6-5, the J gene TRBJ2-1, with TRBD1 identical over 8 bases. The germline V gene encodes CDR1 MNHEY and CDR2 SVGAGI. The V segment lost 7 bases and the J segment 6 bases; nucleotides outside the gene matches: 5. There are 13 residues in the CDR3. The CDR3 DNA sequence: TGTGCCAGCAAACCCGGACAGGGCAATGAGCAGTTCTTC. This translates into CASKPGQGNEQFF.

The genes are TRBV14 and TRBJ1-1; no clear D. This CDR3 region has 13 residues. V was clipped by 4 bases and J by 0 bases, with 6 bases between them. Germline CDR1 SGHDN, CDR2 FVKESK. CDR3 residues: CASSLAMNTEAFF. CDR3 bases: TGTGCCAGCAGCCTGGCCATGAACACTGAAGCTTTCTTT.

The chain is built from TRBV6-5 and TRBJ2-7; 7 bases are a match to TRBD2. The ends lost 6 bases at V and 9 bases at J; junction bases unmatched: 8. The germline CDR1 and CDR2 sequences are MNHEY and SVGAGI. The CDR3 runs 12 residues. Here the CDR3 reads CASSPGGLGQYF. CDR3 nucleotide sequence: TGTGCCAGCAGCCCGGGAGGCTTAGGGCAGTACTTC.

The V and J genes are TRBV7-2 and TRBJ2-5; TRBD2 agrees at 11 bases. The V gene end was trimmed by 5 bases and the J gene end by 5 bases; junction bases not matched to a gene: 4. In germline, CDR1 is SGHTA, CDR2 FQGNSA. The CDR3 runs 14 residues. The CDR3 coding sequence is TGTGCCAGCAGCGCTAGCGGGAGGAAGGAGACCCAGTACTTC. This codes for CASSASGRKETQYF.

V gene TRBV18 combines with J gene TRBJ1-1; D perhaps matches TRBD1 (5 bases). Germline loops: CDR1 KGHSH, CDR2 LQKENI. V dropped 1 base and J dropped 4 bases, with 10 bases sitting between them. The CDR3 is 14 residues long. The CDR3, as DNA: TGTGCCAGCTCACCACAGGAGGGACGCACTGAAGCTTTCTTT. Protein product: CASSPQEGRTEAFF.

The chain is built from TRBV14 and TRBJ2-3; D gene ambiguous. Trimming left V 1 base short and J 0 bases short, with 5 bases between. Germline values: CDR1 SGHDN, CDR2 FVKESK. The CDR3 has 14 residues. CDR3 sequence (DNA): TGTGCCAGCAGCCAAGCCTATAGCACAGATACGCAGTATTTT. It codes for CASSQAYSTDTQYF. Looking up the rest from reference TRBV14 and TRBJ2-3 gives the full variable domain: EAGVTQFPSHSVIEKGQTVTLRCDPISGHDNLYWYRRVMGKEIKFLLHFVKESKQDESGMPNNRFLAERTGGTYSTLKVQPAELEDSGVYFCASSQAYSTDTQYFGPGTRLTVL.

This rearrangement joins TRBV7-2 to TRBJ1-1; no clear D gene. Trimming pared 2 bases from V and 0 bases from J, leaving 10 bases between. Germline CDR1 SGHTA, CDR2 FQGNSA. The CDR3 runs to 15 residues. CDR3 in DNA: TGTGCCAGCAGCTTACCCCGGGATTTGAACACTGAAGCTTTCTTT. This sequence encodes CASSLPRDLNTEAFF.

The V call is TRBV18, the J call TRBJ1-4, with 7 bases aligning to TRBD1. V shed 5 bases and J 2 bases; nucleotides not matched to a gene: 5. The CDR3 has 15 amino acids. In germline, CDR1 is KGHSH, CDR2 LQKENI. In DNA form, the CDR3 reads TGTGCCAGCTCATCCCCGGGACAGACTAATGAAAAACTGTTTTTT. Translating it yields CASSSPGQTNEKLFF.

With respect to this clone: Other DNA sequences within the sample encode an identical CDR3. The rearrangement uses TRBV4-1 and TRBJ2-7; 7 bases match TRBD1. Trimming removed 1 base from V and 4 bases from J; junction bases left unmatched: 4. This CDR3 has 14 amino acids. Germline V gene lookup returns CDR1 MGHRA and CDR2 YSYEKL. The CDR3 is CASSQGQGVYEQYF. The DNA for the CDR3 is TGCGCCAGCAGCCAAGGGCAGGGGGTTTACGAGCAGTACTTC.

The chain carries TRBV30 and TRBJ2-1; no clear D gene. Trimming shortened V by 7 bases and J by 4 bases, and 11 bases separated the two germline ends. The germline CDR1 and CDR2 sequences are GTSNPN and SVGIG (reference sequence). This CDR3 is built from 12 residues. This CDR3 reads CASVVSYNEQFF. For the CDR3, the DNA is TGTGCCTCAGTGGTTTCATACAATGAGCAGTTCTTC. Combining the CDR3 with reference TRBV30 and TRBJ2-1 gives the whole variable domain SQTIHQWPATLVQPVGSPLSLECTVEGTSNPNLYWYRQAAGRGLQLLFYSVGIGQISSEVPQNLSASRPQDRQFILSSKKLLLSDSGFYLCASVVSYNEQFFGPGTRLTVL.

CDR3 DNA sequence: TGTGCCAGCAGTGAAGGTCAGGGGAAGGCAGATACGCAGTATTTT. The encoded protein is CASSEGQGKADTQYF. This chain uses TRBV6-4 with TRBJ2-3, with TRBD1 as a possible D gene (6 bases). Germline lookup yields CDR1 MRHNA and CDR2 SNTAGT. V lost 3 bases to trimming and J lost 4 bases, with 14 bases between them. This CDR3 is built from 15 residues.

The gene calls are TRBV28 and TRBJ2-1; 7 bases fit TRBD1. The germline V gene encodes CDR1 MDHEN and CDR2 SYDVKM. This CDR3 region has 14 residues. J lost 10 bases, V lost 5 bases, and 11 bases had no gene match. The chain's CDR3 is CASSPRANRGEQFF. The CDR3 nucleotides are TGTGCCAGCAGTCCCCGGGCCAACAGGGGCGAGCAGTTCTTC.

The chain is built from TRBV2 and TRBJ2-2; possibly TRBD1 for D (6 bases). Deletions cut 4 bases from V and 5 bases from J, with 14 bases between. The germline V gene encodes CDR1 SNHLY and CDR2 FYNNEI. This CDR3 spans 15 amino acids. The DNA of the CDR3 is TGTGCCAGCAGTGCGCTCGGACAGCGGACCGGGGAGCTGTTTTTT. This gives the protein CASSALGQRTGELFF.

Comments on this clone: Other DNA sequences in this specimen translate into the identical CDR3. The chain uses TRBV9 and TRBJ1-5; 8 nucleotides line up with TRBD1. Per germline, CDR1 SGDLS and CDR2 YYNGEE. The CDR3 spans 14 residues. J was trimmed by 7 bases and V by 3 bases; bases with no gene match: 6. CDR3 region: CASSAGQGGQPQHF. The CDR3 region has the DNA TGTGCCAGCAGCGCCGGACAGGGCGGCCAGCCCCAGCATTTT.

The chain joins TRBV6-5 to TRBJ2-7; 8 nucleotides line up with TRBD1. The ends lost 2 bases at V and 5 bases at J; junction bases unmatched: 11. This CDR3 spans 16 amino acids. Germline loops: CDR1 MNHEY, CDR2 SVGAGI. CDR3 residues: CASSYGAGTGANEQYF. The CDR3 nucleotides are TGTGCCAGCAGTTACGGTGCCGGGACAGGTGCCAACGAGCAGTACTTC.

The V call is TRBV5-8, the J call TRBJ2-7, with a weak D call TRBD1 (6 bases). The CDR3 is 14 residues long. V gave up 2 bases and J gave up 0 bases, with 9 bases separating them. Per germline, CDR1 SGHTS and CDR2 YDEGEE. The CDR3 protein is CASSFDRSSYEQYF. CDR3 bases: TGTGCCAGCAGCTTCGACAGGAGCTCCTACGAGCAGTACTTC.

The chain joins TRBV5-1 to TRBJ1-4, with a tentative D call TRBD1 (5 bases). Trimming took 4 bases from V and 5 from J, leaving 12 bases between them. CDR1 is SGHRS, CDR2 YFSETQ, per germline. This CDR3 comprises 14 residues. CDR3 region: CASSVGQGNEKLFF. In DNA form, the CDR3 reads TGCGCCAGCAGCGTAGGCCAGGGAAATGAAAAACTGTTTTTT.